The 27 T cell receptor beta chains given below trace back to one sample, sequenced in a study of identical twins. A single record per CDR3 protein comes from TCRdb applying MiXCR to the 5' RACE reads. The data contain 1.5 million to 2 million distinct CDR3 sequences, 25% to 35% of them singletons. What was sequenced was cord blood. The receptors shown here come from a newborn girl in good health.

J is TRBJ2-7 and V is TRBV27, with D hard to call. The germline CDR1 and CDR2 sequences are MNHEY and SMNVEV (reference sequence). CDR3 length: 16 residues. The germline V and J ends were trimmed by 0 bases and 1 base, with 13 bases remaining between them. In DNA, the CDR3 is TGTGCCAGCAGTTTATCGATCACCTACTCTTCCTACGAGCAGTACTTC. It specifies CASSLSITYSSYEQYF.

This clonotype has a handful of counts. This sequence joins TRBV27 and TRBJ2-1; 11 bases line up with TRBD1. The CDR3 loop spans 14 amino acids. V lost 5 bases, J lost 7 bases, and 4 bases stayed unmatched. The V gene's germline CDR1 is MNHEY and CDR2 SMNVEV (reference sequence). CDR3 DNA: TGTGCCAGCAGTGACCGGGACAGGGGGAATGAGCAGTTCTTC. It specifies CASSDRDRGNEQFF.

This clonotype showed up many times. The DNA for the CDR3 is TGCAGCGTTGTCGTCTCGGGTGAGCAGTTCTTC. Its translation is CSVVVSGEQFF. The V call is TRBV29-1, the J call TRBJ2-1, with D unresolved. Between the trimmed V and J ends, which lost 4 bases and 9 bases, there was a span of 10 bases. Germline loops: CDR1 SQVTM, CDR2 ANQGSEA. The CDR3 runs to 11 residues.

This chain connects TRBV20-1 to TRBJ2-1, with 8 positions matching TRBD2. The DNA matches TRBJ2-7 better at its end, which makes the J call doubtful. The CDR3 runs to 15 residues. Germline V gene data show CDR1 as DFQATT and CDR2 as SNEGSKA (reference sequence). Written as DNA, the CDR3 is TGCAGTGCGCTTCCCAGCGGGGGAAACTACAATGAGCAGTACTTC. Protein product: CSALPSGGNYNEQYF.

The chain joins TRBV6-5 to TRBJ2-2; D is uncertain. Germline lookup yields CDR1 MNHEY and CDR2 SVGAGI. V was shortened by 2 bases and J by 5 bases, with 21 bases between the two germline ends. This CDR3 spans 18 amino acids. This chain's CDR3 is CASSYPGPTGLLTGELFF. CDR3 coding DNA: TGTGCCAGCAGTTACCCCGGCCCGACTGGGCTACTAACCGGGGAGCTGTTTTTT.

The V and J genes are TRBV3-1 and TRBJ1-6; no firm D call. CDR1 is LGHDT, CDR2 YNNKEL, per germline (reference sequence). The CDR3 runs to 14 residues. V lost 2 bases, J lost 5 bases, and 7 bases lay in between. CDR3 nucleotide sequence: TGTGCCAGCAGCCAAATAGGGAATAATTCACCCCTCCACTTT. Its translation is CASSQIGNNSPLHF.

CDR3 region: CASNIGRQGNEQFF. CDR3 DNA sequence: TGCGCCAGCAACATCGGGAGACAGGGTAATGAGCAGTTCTTC. This chain joins TRBV5-1 and TRBJ2-1, with D possibly matching TRBD1 (7 bases). CDR3 size: 14 residues. Between the trimmed V and J ends, which lost 6 bases and 7 bases, there was a span of 17 bases. The germline V gene has CDR1 SGHRS and CDR2 YFSETQ.

This clonotype was observed a few times. The chain couples TRBV20-1 to TRBJ2-1; a possible D gene is TRBD2 (6 bases). Germline V gene data show CDR1 as DFQATT and CDR2 as SNEGSKA (reference sequence). Trimming took off 6 bases at V and 5 bases at J, with 17 bases between the two ends. The CDR3 has 14 amino acids. CDR3 loop: CSAPQSGYNNEQFF. CDR3 nucleotides: TGCAGTGCCCCCCAAAGCGGGTATAACAATGAGCAGTTCTTC.

The chain links TRBV29-1 to TRBJ1-2; the D gene is possibly TRBD1 (5 bases). The V end was cut by 2 bases, the J end by 3 bases, with 10 bases between. The germline gives CDR1 SQVTM, CDR2 ANQGSEA. This CDR3 region has 13 residues. DNA for the CDR3: TGCAGCGTTGAACCGCTAGGGGACTATGGCTACACCTTC. This codes for CSVEPLGDYGYTF.

This clonotype was detected only a few times. The rearrangement links TRBV20-1 to TRBJ2-3; 15 bases line up with TRBD2. The CDR3 loop spans 18 amino acids. J was trimmed by 2 bases and V by 5 bases; bases with no gene match: 11. CDR1 and CDR2 (germline): DFQATT, SNEGSKA (reference sequence). DNA of the CDR3: TGCAGTGCTTTGGGACTAGCGGGAGGTCCCCCTAACACAGATACGCAGTATTTT. Translated: CSALGLAGGPPNTDTQYF.

This chain joins TRBV4-2 and TRBJ2-7; 10 positions agree with TRBD2. CDR3 length: 15 amino acids. Trimming cost V 1 base and J 5 bases; bases outside gene matches: 5. CDR1 is LGHNA and CDR2 is YNFKEQ in the germline V gene. The CDR3 reads CASSQATSGVHEQYF. CDR3 sequence (DNA): TGTGCCAGCAGCCAAGCTACTAGCGGGGTCCACGAGCAGTACTTC.

This chain uses TRBV5-1 with TRBJ2-5; perhaps D is TRBD1 or TRBD2 (5 bases each). Trimming stripped 3 bases from V and 5 bases from J, with 20 bases between. The CDR3 length is 16 residues. Germline CDR1 and CDR2: SGHRS and YFSETQ. CDR3 bases: TGCGCCAGCAGCTCCGGGACCCTCAACTCCCTGGAGACCCAGTACTTC. Translation: CASSSGTLNSLETQYF.

The V gene is TRBV29-1, the J gene TRBJ1-1, with TRBD1 matching 7 bases. The CDR3 runs 12 residues. In germline, CDR1 is SQVTM, CDR2 ANQGSEA. For the CDR3, the DNA is TGCAGAGGGGATTCAGACAGGGCGACAGCTTTCTTT. Residues: CRGDSDRATAFF.

The genes are TRBV30 and TRBJ1-5, with D maybe TRBD1 (6 bases). Trimming took off 2 bases at V and 7 bases at J, with 9 bases between the two ends. CDR1 and CDR2 (germline): GTSNPN, SVGIG (reference sequence). CDR3 length: 12 amino acids. The chain's CDR3 is CAWSKRGQPQHF. The CDR3 DNA reads TGTGCCTGGAGTAAAAGGGGGCAGCCCCAGCATTTT.

In its sample, this clonotype was seen a few times. The gene calls are TRBV11-2 and TRBJ2-3; D unclear. Trimming took off 0 bases at V and 0 bases at J, with 13 bases between the two ends. The CDR3 sequence is 17 residues long. Germline assignment: CDR1 SGHAT and CDR2 FQNNGV. The CDR3 DNA is TGTGCCAGCAGCTTAGAAGGGCGTTATATAAGCACAGATACGCAGTATTTT. Protein sequence: CASSLEGRYISTDTQYF.

The chain couples TRBV28 to TRBJ1-1; 8 nucleotides match TRBD1. The CDR3 covers 14 residues. With 6 bases clipped from V and 1 base from J, the junction kept 4 bases outside the gene matches. In germline, CDR1 is MDHEN, CDR2 SYDVKM. CDR3 bases: TGTGCCAGCAGACGACAGGGGACGAACACTGAAGCTTTCTTT. Its translation: CASRRQGTNTEAFF.

V usage is TRBV27 and J usage is TRBJ1-1, with D perhaps matching TRBD1 (6 bases). The CDR3 loop spans 12 amino acids. V dropped 7 bases and J dropped 8 bases, with 14 bases sitting between them. From germline, CDR1 is MNHEY and CDR2 SMNVEV (reference sequence). The CDR3 reads CASTSFDREAFF. The CDR3 bases are TGTGCCAGCACTTCCTTCGACAGGGAAGCTTTCTTT.

The chain links TRBV4-2 to TRBJ2-5, with TRBD2 identical over 8 bases. The CDR3 is made up of 15 amino acids. The V and J ends lost 5 bases and 1 base, in that order; junction bases with no gene match: 6. Germline assignment: CDR1 LGHNA and CDR2 YNFKEQ. The CDR3 sequence is CASSTGLAIQETQYF. The CDR3 bases are TGTGCCAGCAGCACCGGACTAGCCATCCAAGAGACCCAGTACTTC.

This sequence joins TRBV12-3 or TRBV12-4 and TRBJ2-3, with 8 bases matching TRBD2. This CDR3 is 17 amino acids long. Trimming at V came to 3 bases and at J to 1 base, leaving 9 bases not matched to a gene. CDR3: CASSFSLSGAGTDTQYF. The CDR3 bases are TGTGCCAGCAGTTTCTCTCTTAGCGGGGCCGGCACAGATACGCAGTATTTT.

V usage is TRBV29-1 and J usage is TRBJ1-2; TRBD1 is a possible D gene (6 bases). V lost 5 bases and J 8 bases, leaving 12 bases between the germline ends. The CDR3 length is 11 residues. The germline V gene has CDR1 SQVTM and CDR2 ANQGSEA. CDR3 amino acids: CSVREGGGYTF. CDR3 sequence (DNA): TGCAGCGTTAGGGAGGGGGGAGGCTACACCTTC.

The chain carries TRBV13 and TRBJ2-5; tentatively, D is TRBD2 (6 bases). V was trimmed by 3 bases and J by 11 bases, leaving 19 bases between them. The CDR3 is 14 amino acids. The germline V gene has CDR1 PRHDT and CDR2 FYEKMQ (reference sequence). The CDR3 protein is CASSFGTVYNEQYF. CDR3 coding DNA: TGTGCCAGCAGCTTTGGGACTGTCTACAATGAGCAGTACTTC.

In the case of this clonotype: Just one base apart from a much larger clone, this may be a read error. V usage is TRBV2 and J usage is TRBJ1-2; D not resolved. Per germline, CDR1 SNHLY and CDR2 FYNNEI. This CDR3 contains 13 residues. CDR3 amino acids: CASSEADNHGYTF. The CDR3 DNA follows: TGTGCCAGCAGTGAAGCCGATAACCATGGCTACACCTTC.

The rearrangement joins TRBV20-1 to TRBJ2-1; 11 nucleotides match TRBD2. Germline V gene sequence: CDR1 DFQATT, CDR2 SNEGSKA (reference sequence). This CDR3 region has 16 residues. Trimming removed 0 bases from V and 4 bases from J; junction bases left unmatched: 5. The CDR3 DNA reads TGCAGTGCTAGAGACTCCGGGACTAGCGGATACAATGAGCAGTTCTTC. Its translation: CSARDSGTSGYNEQFF.

This clonotype showed up just a few times. The chain joins TRBV14 to TRBJ1-2, with D possibly being TRBD1 (6 bases). Germline V gene sequence: CDR1 SGHDN, CDR2 FVKESK. V lost 3 bases, J lost 4 bases, and 12 bases lay in between. The CDR3 runs 14 residues. The CDR3 loop is CASSHVGQSYGYTF. DNA of the CDR3: TGTGCCAGCAGCCATGTTGGACAGTCCTATGGCTACACCTTC.

The chain joins TRBV20-1 to TRBJ2-1, with D possibly matching TRBD2 (8 bases). The CDR3 consists of 14 residues. Per germline, CDR1 DFQATT and CDR2 SNEGSKA (reference sequence). The V end lost 3 bases, the J end lost 6 bases, and 15 bases lay between the germline ends. The CDR3 loop is CSASRGTRINEQFF. The CDR3, as DNA: TGCAGTGCTAGCAGGGGGACTAGGATCAATGAGCAGTTCTTC.

This clonotype was found many times. The CDR3 spells CAISQPGLADNNEQFF. CDR3 DNA sequence: TGTGCCATCTCTCAACCGGGACTAGCGGATAACAATGAGCAGTTCTTC. The J gene is TRBJ2-1, the V gene TRBV10-3; TRBD2 matches 11 bases. J was trimmed by 5 bases and V by 8 bases; bases with no gene match: 11. Germline CDR1 reads ENHRY; CDR2 reads SYGVKD. The CDR3 totals 16 residues.

This chain connects TRBV4-1 to TRBJ2-7, with 7 bases matching TRBD1. The CDR3 runs to 15 residues. V lost 2 bases to trimming and J lost 4 bases; unmatched junction nucleotides: 8. The germline CDR1 and CDR2 sequences are MGHRA and YSYEKL. The CDR3 sequence is CASSQHPGQPYEQYF. The DNA of the CDR3 is TGCGCCAGCAGCCAACACCCGGGACAGCCATACGAGCAGTACTTC.